Listed below are T cell receptor beta chains from one sample, sequenced in a study of T cells in Graves' hyperthyroidism and ophthalmopathy. MiXCR was run by TCRdb on the multiplex PCR reads, yielding one entry per CDR3 protein. This sample has 450,000 to 650,000 distinct CDR3 sequences, with roughly 20% found just once. Material for sequencing was blood. All receptors derive from a man aged 18 to 35 with Graves' hyperthyroidism. Each CDR3 is given with its conserved first and last residue. Fields, in order: V gene, J gene, D gene, clone size, CDR3 protein, CDR3 DNA. D genes are given only for firm matches. Size is stated for part of the rows, as once, few or many counts, or as a class when the clone is expanded.

v_call: TRBV6-1; j_call: TRBJ1-2; d_call: TRBD1; clone_size: NA; cdr3_aa: CASSERQGYGYTF; cdr3_nt: TGTGCCAGCAGTGAGAGACAGGGATATGGCTACACCTTC
v_call: TRBV2; j_call: TRBJ1-1; d_call: NA; clone_size: many; cdr3_aa: CASRLAEAFF; cdr3_nt: TGTGCCAGCAGATTAGCTGAAGCTTTCTTT
v_call: TRBV27; j_call: TRBJ2-2; d_call: TRBD2; clone_size: many; cdr3_aa: CASSSPSGGSGELFF; cdr3_nt: TGTGCCAGCAGTTCGCCTAGCGGGGGGTCCGGGGAGCTGTTTTTT
v_call: TRBV6-5; j_call: TRBJ1-2; d_call: NA; clone_size: many; cdr3_aa: CASTPEGGPNYGYTF; cdr3_nt: TGTGCCAGCACTCCCGAAGGGGGACCTAACTATGGCTACACCTTC
v_call: TRBV6-1; j_call: TRBJ1-5; d_call: NA; clone_size: many; cdr3_aa: CASRAADSNQPQHF; cdr3_nt: TGTGCCAGCAGGGCGGCGGATAGCAATCAGCCCCAGCATTTT
v_call: TRBV19; j_call: TRBJ2-2; d_call: NA; clone_size: few; cdr3_aa: CASHGGGDTGELFF; cdr3_nt: TGTGCCAGTCACGGAGGGGGGGACACCGGGGAGCTGTTTTTT
v_call: TRBV6-1; j_call: TRBJ1-2; d_call: NA; clone_size: NA; cdr3_aa: CASSEASTPREGNYGYTF; cdr3_nt: TGTGCCAGCAGTGAAGCCTCGACTCCCAGAGAGGGAAACTATGGCTACACCTTC
v_call: TRBV7-7; j_call: TRBJ2-2; d_call: NA; clone_size: many; cdr3_aa: CASSRTSTDTGELFF; cdr3_nt: TGTGCCAGCAGCCGCACGTCAACGGACACCGGGGAGCTGTTTTTT
v_call: TRBV11-2; j_call: TRBJ1-1; d_call: NA; clone_size: many; cdr3_aa: CASSLIGGGEAFF; cdr3_nt: TGTGCCAGCAGCTTAATAGGAGGGGGTGAAGCTTTCTTT
v_call: TRBV15; j_call: TRBJ1-5; d_call: NA; clone_size: NA; cdr3_aa: CATSRDYSNQPQHF; cdr3_nt: TGTGCCACCAGCAGAGACTATAGCAATCAGCCCCAGCATTTT
v_call: TRBV10-3; j_call: TRBJ1-1; d_call: NA; clone_size: many; cdr3_aa: CAISSGDTEAFF; cdr3_nt: TGTGCCATCAGTTCTGGTGACACTGAAGCTTTCTTT
v_call: TRBV10-3; j_call: TRBJ1-2; d_call: TRBD1; clone_size: many; cdr3_aa: CAIRRDRTNYGYTF; cdr3_nt: TGTGCCATCAGGCGGGACAGAACTAACTATGGTTACACCTTC
v_call: TRBV10-3; j_call: TRBJ2-7; d_call: NA; clone_size: once; cdr3_aa: CAISDPTIGGLDQYF; cdr3_nt: TGTGCCATCAGTGATCCAACTATCGGGGGGCTCGATCAGTACTTC
v_call: TRBV27; j_call: TRBJ1-5; d_call: NA; clone_size: NA; cdr3_aa: CASSLDSRGKGQPQHF; cdr3_nt: TGTGCCAGCAGTCTCGACAGTAGGGGGAAAGGTCAGCCCCAGCATTTT
v_call: TRBV30; j_call: TRBJ1-1; d_call: NA; clone_size: many; cdr3_aa: CAWSSLVNTEAFF; cdr3_nt: TGTGCCTGGAGTTCATTGGTGAACACTGAAGCTTTCTTT
v_call: TRBV29-1; j_call: TRBJ2-5; d_call: NA; clone_size: NA; cdr3_aa: CSVEVGSETQYF; cdr3_nt: TGCAGCGTTGAAGTGGGCTCTGAGACCCAGTACTTC
v_call: TRBV12-5; j_call: TRBJ2-3; d_call: TRBD2; clone_size: few; cdr3_aa: CASGLAPGTRERSTQYF; cdr3_nt: TGCGCTAGTGGTTTGGCCCCAGGGACTAGGGAGCGGAGTACGCAGTATTTT
v_call: TRBV28; j_call: TRBJ2-7; d_call: TRBD2; clone_size: NA; cdr3_aa: CASSPGLAGSRSYEQYF; cdr3_nt: TGTGCCAGCAGCCCGGGACTAGCGGGATCTCGCTCCTACGAGCAGTACTTC
v_call: TRBV7-9; j_call: TRBJ2-7; d_call: NA; clone_size: many; cdr3_aa: CASSFLLGGGLKYF; cdr3_nt: TGTGCCAGCAGCTTCCTCCTCGGTGGCGGACTTAAGTACTTC
v_call: TRBV12-3/TRBV12-4; j_call: TRBJ1-2; d_call: TRBD1; clone_size: many; cdr3_aa: CASGTGAGYTF; cdr3_nt: TGTGCCAGCGGGACAGGGGCTGGCTACACCTTC
v_call: TRBV5-1; j_call: TRBJ1-1; d_call: NA; clone_size: few; cdr3_aa: CASSLGERGFTEAFF; cdr3_nt: TGCGCCAGCAGCTTGGGTGAACGGGGTTTCACTGAAGCTTTCTTT
v_call: TRBV12-3/TRBV12-4; j_call: TRBJ2-2; d_call: TRBD2; clone_size: many; cdr3_aa: CATHLAGAPGELFF; cdr3_nt: TGTGCCACCCACCTAGCGGGGGCACCCGGGGAGCTGTTTTTT
v_call: TRBV20-1; j_call: TRBJ2-7; d_call: TRBD1; clone_size: many; cdr3_aa: CSAETGTIYEQYF; cdr3_nt: TGCAGTGCCGAGACAGGGACGATCTACGAGCAGTACTTC
v_call: TRBV11-1; j_call: TRBJ2-2; d_call: NA; clone_size: NA; cdr3_aa: CASSLQDTGELFF; cdr3_nt: TGTGCCAGCAGCCTACAGGACACCGGGGAGCTGTTTTTT
v_call: TRBV6-1; j_call: TRBJ1-1; d_call: NA; clone_size: many; cdr3_aa: CASAGTMNTEAFF; cdr3_nt: TGTGCCAGCGCAGGGACAATGAACACTGAAGCTTTCTTT
v_call: TRBV6-1; j_call: TRBJ1-2; d_call: TRBD1; clone_size: NA; cdr3_aa: CASSEVGGQGPRWTF; cdr3_nt: TGTGCCAGCAGTGAAGTAGGAGGACAGGGTCCGAGGTGGACCTTC
v_call: TRBV13; j_call: TRBJ2-5; d_call: NA; clone_size: few; cdr3_aa: CASSLNREQETQYF; cdr3_nt: TGTGCCAGCAGCTTAAACAGGGAACAAGAGACCCAGTACTTC
v_call: TRBV6-5; j_call: TRBJ2-7; d_call: NA; clone_size: NA; cdr3_aa: CASSPSVLGTPYEQYF; cdr3_nt: TGTGCCAGCAGTCCCTCGGTGTTAGGGACCCCCTACGAGCAGTACTTC
v_call: TRBV27; j_call: TRBJ2-7; d_call: TRBD2; clone_size: many; cdr3_aa: CASSWAAGLYEQYF; cdr3_nt: TGTGCCAGCAGTTGGGCAGCGGGGCTCTACGAGCAGTACTTC
v_call: TRBV30; j_call: TRBJ2-7; d_call: NA; clone_size: NA; cdr3_aa: CAWSTEGVEQYF; cdr3_nt: TGTGCCTGGAGTACGGAGGGTGTCGAGCAGTACTTC
v_call: TRBV7-8; j_call: TRBJ2-7; d_call: TRBD1; clone_size: many; cdr3_aa: CASSLEAWTGGYEQYF; cdr3_nt: TGTGCCAGCAGCTTAGAGGCTTGGACAGGGGGCTACGAGCAGTACTTC
v_call: TRBV28; j_call: TRBJ2-7; d_call: TRBD2; clone_size: NA; cdr3_aa: CASKPGAGGYEQYF; cdr3_nt: TGTGCCAGCAAACCCGGAGCGGGAGGCTACGAGCAGTACTTC
v_call: TRBV6-5; j_call: TRBJ2-7; d_call: TRBD1; clone_size: few; cdr3_aa: CASSYDPGGSYEQYF; cdr3_nt: TGTGCCAGCAGTTACGACCCAGGGGGCTCCTACGAGCAGTACTTC
v_call: TRBV5-1; j_call: TRBJ2-7; d_call: NA; clone_size: NA; cdr3_aa: CASSLPGRLYEQYF; cdr3_nt: TGCGCCAGCTCGCTCCCGGGACGGCTCTACGAGCAGTACTTC
v_call: TRBV28; j_call: TRBJ1-1; d_call: TRBD1; clone_size: NA; cdr3_aa: CASSLRQGSFYTEAFF; cdr3_nt: TGTGCCAGCAGTCTACGACAGGGTTCGTTTTACACTGAAGCTTTCTTT
v_call: TRBV19; j_call: TRBJ2-5; d_call: TRBD1; clone_size: many; cdr3_aa: CASSPGQGSQETQYF; cdr3_nt: TGTGCCAGTAGCCCTGGACAGGGTAGCCAAGAGACCCAGTACTTC
v_call: TRBV6-5; j_call: TRBJ2-7; d_call: NA; clone_size: many; cdr3_aa: CASSYSMGAYEQYF; cdr3_nt: TGTGCCAGCAGTTACTCGATGGGGGCCTACGAGCAGTACTTC
v_call: TRBV6-1; j_call: TRBJ2-2; d_call: NA; clone_size: many; cdr3_aa: CASSELGEIIGELFF; cdr3_nt: TGTGCCAGCAGTGAATTGGGCGAAATTATCGGGGAGCTGTTTTTT
v_call: TRBV5-1; j_call: TRBJ1-1; d_call: NA; clone_size: many; cdr3_aa: CASKGEIEAFF; cdr3_nt: TGCGCCAGCAAGGGGGAAATTGAAGCTTTCTTT
v_call: TRBV6-5; j_call: TRBJ2-2; d_call: NA; clone_size: many; cdr3_aa: CASSRVGRRSTGELFF; cdr3_nt: TGTGCCAGCAGTAGAGTTGGGAGACGTAGCACCGGGGAGCTGTTTTTT
v_call: TRBV9; j_call: TRBJ2-6; d_call: NA; clone_size: few; cdr3_aa: CASSVAASGANVLTF; cdr3_nt: TGTGCCAGCAGCGTAGCGGCCTCTGGGGCCAACGTCCTGACTTTC
v_call: TRBV9; j_call: TRBJ2-7; d_call: NA; clone_size: NA; cdr3_aa: CASTHRRYSYEQYF; cdr3_nt: TGTGCCAGCACCCACCGCCGGTATTCCTACGAGCAGTACTTC
v_call: TRBV29-1; j_call: TRBJ1-1; d_call: NA; clone_size: many; cdr3_aa: CSVPGRMNTEAFF; cdr3_nt: TGCAGCGTCCCGGGACGGATGAACACTGAAGCTTTCTTT